This TCR beta chain was found in a study of OX40 agonist ivuxolimab in advanced cancers. Study-level results: CD8+ T cells averaged more expanded clones than CD4+.

Assay used: immunoSEQ multiplex PCR; TCRdb lists only in-frame clones, some missing. There are tens of thousands of clones in the sample; roughly 90% occur only once, and 31% lies in the top ten. The CDR3 is 16 residues long. V gave up 4 bases and J gave up 0 bases, with 15 bases separating them. Germline assignment: CDR1 MDHEN and CDR2 SYDVKM. Worth noting for this clone: Its antigen is not known.

The chain has TRBV28 and TRBJ2-5; D is unresolved. This specimen was CD4+ or CD8+ T cells sorted from blood, taken in a trial of the OX40 agonist ivuxolimab. The TCR was taken from an adult with an advanced solid tumor such as melanoma, head and neck, liver or kidney cancer. DNA of the CDR3: TGTGCCAGCAGTTCAAGGACGGGTTTCTACCAAGAGACCCAGTACTTC. Protein: CASSSRTGFYQETQYF.